This TCR beta chain emerged from a study of patients and donors after allogeneic stem cell transplantation. MiXCR was run by TCRdb on the RT-PCR reads, yielding one entry per CDR3 protein. The data contain some 150,000 distinct CDR3 sequences, 37% of them seen just once; the ten biggest clones take up 50% to 65%. CDR3 length equals 13 residues. Unmatched junction bases numbered 5, after V lost 5 bases and J lost 7 bases. Only a few counts were recorded for this clonotype. The chain couples TRBV12-3 or TRBV12-4 to TRBJ1-5; 7 nucleotides agree with TRBD1. This receptor was obtained from a human donor who was either an allogeneic HSCT recipient or a stem cell or donor lymphocyte infusion donor (not recorded which). It is not recorded whose cells these are; they may come from a transplant donor. The sequenced material came from blood, either unsorted or a sorted T cell fraction (not recorded which). DNA for the CDR3: TGTGCCAGCAGTAACAGGGGTCAACAGCCCCAGCATTTT. It codes for CASSNRGQQPQHF.